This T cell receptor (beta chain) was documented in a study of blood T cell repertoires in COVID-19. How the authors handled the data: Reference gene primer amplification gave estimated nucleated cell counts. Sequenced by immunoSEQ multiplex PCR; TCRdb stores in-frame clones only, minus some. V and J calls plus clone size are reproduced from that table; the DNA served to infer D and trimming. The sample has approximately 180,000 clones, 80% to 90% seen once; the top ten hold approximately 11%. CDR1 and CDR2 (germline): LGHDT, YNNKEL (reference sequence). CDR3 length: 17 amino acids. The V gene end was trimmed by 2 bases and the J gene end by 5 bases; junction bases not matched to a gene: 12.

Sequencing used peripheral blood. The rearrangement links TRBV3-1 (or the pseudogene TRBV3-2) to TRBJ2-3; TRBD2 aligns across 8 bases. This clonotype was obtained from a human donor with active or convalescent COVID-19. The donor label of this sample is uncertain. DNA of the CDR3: TGTGCCAGCAGCCAACGATCAGGCGGGAGGAGTCGAGATACGCAGTATTTT. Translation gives CASSQRSGGRSRDTQYF.